This TCR beta chain was sequenced in a study of T cell changes during pregnancy in multiple sclerosis. The data were produced by immunoSEQ multiplex PCR, yet TCRdb's version contains in-frame clones alone and is incomplete. The sample consists of roughly 38,000 clones, under 95% of them appearing once. V was trimmed by 0 bases and J by 1 base, leaving 13 bases between them. CDR3 length equals 16 residues. Germline V lookup: CDR1 SGDLS, CDR2 YYNGEE. V gene TRBV9 combines with J gene TRBJ1-1, with D tentatively TRBD1 (5 bases). The sequenced sample was CD4+ T cells from peripheral blood mononuclear cells, obtained in the third trimester of pregnancy. The TCR was taken from a female donor with multiple sclerosis, enrolled in a pregnancy study. This CDR3 reads CASSVGGGTANTEAFF. DNA of the CDR3: TGTGCCAGCAGCGTAGGTGGGGGGACGGCGAACACTGAAGCTTTCTTT.